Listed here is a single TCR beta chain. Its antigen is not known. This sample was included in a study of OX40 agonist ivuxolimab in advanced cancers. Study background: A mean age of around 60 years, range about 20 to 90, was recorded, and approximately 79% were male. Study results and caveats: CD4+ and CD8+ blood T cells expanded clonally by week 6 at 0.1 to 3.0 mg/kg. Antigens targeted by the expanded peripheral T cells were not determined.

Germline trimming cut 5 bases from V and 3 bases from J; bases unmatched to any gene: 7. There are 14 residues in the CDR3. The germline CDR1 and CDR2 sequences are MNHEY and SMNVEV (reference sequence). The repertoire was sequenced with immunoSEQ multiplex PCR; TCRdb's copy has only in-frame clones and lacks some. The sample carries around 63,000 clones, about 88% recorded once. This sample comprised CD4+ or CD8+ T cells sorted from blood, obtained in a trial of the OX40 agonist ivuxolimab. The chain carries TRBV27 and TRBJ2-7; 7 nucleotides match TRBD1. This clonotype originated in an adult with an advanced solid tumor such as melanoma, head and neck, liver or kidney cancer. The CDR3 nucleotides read TGTGCCAGCAGTCGTCGACAGGGAAACTACGAGCAGTACTTC. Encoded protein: CASSRRQGNYEQYF.